The subject of this entry is one TCR beta chain. Sequencing used immunoSEQ multiplex PCR; TCRdb keeps in-frame clones, though not all of them. The sample contains tens of thousands of clones, roughly 93% of which appear only once. The CDR3 loop spans 12 amino acids. V was shortened by 5 bases and J by 5 bases, with 10 bases between the two germline ends. Germline V gives CDR1 MDHEN, CDR2 SYDVKM. The data belong to a study of technical replicates of blood from a few donors. Sequencing used T cells isolated from PBMCs. The receptor was isolated from a human donor in good health. V and J are TRBV28 and TRBJ2-7, with a possible D match to TRBD2 (5 bases). The chain's CDR3 is CASSTGLDEQYF. Here the CDR3 DNA reads TGTGCCAGCAGTACGGGGTTGGACGAGCAGTACTTC.